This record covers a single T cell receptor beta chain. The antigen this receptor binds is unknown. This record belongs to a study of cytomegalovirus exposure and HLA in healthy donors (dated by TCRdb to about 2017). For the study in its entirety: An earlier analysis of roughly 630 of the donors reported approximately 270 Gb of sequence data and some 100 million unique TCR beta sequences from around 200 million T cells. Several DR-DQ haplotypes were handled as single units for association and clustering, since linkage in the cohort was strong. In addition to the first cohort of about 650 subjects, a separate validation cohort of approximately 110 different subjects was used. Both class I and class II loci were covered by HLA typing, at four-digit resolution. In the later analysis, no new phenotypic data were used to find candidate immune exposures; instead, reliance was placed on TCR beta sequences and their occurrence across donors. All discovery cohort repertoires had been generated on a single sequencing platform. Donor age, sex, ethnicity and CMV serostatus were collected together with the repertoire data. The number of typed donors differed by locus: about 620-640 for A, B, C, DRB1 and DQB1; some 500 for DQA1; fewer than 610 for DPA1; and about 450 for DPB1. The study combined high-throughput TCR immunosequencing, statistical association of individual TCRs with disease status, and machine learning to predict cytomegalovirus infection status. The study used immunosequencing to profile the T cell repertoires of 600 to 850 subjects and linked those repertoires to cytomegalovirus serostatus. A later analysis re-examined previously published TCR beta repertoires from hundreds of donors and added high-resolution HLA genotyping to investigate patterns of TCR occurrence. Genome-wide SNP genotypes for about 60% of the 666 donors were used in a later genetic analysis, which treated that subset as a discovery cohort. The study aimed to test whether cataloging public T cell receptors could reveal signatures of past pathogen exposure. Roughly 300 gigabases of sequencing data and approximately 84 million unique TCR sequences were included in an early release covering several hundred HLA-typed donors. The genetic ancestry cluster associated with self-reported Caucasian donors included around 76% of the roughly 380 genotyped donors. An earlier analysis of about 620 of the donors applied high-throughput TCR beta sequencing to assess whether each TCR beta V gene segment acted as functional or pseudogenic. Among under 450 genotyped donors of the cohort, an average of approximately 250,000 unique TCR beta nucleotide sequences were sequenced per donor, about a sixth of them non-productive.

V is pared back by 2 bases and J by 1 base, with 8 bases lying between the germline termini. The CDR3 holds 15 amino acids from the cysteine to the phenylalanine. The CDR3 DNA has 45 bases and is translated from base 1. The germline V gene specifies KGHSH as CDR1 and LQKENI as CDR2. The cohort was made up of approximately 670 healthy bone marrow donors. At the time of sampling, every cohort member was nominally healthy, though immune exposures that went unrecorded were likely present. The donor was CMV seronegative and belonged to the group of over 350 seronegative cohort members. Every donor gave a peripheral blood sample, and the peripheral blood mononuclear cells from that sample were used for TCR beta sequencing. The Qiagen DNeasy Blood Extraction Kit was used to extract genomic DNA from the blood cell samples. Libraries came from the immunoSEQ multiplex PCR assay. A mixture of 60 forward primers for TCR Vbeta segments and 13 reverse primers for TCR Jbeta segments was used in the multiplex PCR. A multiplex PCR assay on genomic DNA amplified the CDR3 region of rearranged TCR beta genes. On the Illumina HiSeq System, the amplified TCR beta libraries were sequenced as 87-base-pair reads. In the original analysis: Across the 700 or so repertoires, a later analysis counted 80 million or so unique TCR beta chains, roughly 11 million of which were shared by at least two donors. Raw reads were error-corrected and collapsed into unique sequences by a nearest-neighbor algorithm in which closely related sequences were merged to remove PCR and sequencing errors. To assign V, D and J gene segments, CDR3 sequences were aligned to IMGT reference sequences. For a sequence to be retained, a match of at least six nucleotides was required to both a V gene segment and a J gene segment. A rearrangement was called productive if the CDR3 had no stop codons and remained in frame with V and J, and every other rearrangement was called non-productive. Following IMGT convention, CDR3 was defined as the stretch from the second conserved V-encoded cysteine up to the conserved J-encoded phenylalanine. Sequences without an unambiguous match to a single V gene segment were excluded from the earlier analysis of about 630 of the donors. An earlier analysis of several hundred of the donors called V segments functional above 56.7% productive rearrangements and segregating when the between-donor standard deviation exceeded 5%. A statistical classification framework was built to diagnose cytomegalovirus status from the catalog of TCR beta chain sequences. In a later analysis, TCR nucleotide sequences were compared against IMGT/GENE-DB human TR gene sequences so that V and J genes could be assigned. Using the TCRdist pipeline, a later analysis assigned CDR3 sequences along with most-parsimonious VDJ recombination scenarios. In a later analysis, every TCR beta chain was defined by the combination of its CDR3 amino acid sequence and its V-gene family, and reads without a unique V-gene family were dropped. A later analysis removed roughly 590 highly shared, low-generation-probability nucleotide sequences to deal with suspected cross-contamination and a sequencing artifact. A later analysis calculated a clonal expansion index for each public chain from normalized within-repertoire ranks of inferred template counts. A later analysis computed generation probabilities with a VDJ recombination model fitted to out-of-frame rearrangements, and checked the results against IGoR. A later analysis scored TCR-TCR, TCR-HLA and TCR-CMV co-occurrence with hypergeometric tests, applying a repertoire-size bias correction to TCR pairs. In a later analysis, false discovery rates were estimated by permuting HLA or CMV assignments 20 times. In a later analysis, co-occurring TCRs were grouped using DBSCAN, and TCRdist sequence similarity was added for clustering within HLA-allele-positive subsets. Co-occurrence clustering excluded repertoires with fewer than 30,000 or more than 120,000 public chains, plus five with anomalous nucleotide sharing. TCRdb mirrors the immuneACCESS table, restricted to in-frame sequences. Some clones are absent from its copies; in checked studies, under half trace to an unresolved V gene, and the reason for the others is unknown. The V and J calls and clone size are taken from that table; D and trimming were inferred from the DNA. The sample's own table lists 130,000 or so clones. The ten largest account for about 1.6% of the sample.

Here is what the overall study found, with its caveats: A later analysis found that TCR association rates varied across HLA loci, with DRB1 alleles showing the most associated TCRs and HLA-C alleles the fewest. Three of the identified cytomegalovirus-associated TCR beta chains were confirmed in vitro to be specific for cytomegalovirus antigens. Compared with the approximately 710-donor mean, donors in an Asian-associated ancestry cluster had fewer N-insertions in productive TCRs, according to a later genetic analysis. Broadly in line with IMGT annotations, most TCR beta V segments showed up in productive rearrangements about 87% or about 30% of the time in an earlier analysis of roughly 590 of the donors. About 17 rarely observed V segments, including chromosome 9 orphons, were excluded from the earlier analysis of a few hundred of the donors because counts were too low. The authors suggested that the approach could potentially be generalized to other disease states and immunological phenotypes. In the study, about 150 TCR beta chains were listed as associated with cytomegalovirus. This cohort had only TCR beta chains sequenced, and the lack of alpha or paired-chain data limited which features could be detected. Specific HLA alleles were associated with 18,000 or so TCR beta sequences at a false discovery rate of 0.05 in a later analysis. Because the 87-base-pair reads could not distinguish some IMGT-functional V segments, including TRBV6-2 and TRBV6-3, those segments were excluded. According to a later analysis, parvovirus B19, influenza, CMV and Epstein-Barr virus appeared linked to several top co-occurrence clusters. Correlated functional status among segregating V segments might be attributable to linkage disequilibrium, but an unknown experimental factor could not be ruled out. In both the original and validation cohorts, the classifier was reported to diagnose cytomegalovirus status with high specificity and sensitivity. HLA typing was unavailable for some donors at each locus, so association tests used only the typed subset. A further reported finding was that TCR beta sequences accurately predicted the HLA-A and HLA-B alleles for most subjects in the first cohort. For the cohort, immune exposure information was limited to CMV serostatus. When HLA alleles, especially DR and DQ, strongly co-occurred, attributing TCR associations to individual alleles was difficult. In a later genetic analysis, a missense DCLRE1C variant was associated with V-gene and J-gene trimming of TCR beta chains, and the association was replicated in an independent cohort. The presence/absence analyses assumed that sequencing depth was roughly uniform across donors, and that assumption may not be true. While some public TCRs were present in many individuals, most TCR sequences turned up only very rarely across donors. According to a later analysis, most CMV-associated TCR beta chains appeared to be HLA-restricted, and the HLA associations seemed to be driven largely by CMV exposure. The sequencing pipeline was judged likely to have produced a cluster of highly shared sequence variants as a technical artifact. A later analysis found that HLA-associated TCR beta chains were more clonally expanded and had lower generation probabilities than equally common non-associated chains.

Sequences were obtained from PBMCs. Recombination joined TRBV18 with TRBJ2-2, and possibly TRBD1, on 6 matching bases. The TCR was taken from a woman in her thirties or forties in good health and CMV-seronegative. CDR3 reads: CASSPWTENTGELFF. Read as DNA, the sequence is TGTGCCAGCTCACCATGGACAGAGAACACCGGGGAGCTGTTTTTT.